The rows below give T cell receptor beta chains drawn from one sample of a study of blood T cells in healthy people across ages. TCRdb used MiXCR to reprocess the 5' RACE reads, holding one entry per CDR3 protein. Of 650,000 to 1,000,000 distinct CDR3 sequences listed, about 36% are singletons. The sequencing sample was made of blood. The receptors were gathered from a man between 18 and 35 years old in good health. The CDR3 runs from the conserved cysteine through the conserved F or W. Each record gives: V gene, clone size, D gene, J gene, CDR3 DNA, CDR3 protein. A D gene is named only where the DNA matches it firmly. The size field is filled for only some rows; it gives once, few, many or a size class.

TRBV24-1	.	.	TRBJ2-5	TGTGCCACCAGTGAACCAGGGGAGGGCAAGGAGACCCAGTACTTC	CATSEPGEGKETQYF
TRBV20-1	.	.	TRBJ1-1	TGCAGTGCTTCCAGACCAAAAAGGGGAGCTTTCTTT	CSASRPKRGAFF
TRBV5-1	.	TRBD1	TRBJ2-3	TGCGCCAGCAGCTTAACAGGGGGCGCAGAGGAAACAGATACGCAGTATTTT	CASSLTGGAEETDTQYF
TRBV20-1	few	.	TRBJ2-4	TGCAGTGCTAGAGATATAGGATCAACCAAAAACATTCAGTACTTC	CSARDIGSTKNIQYF
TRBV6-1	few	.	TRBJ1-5	TGTGCCAGCAGTGATAGCGGGGATTGGCAGCCCCAGCATTTT	CASSDSGDWQPQHF
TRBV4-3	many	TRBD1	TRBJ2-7	TGCGCCAGCAGCCAAGATCGACAGGGACCCTACGAGCAGTACTTC	CASSQDRQGPYEQYF
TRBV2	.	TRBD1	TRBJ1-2	TGTGCCAGCTTGGAGAAGACAGGGGGCGCCCCCTATGGCTACACCTTC	CASLEKTGGAPYGYTF
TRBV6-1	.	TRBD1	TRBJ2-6	TGTGCCAGCCGCCAATTCGGACAGGGGTACCCCTCTGGGGCCAACGTCCTGACTTTC	CASRQFGQGYPSGANVLTF
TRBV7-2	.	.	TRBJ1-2	TGTGCCAGCAGCTCGGAGGGCGCAGCCGGCTACACCTTC	CASSSEGAAGYTF
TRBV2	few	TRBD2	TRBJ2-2	TGTGCCAGCAGTGAGGAGAGCGGGGGTTACACCGGGGAGCTGTTTTTT	CASSEESGGYTGELFF
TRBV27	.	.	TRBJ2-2	TGTGCCAGCAGTTTGTTCCAGGGAGAGTCGGAGCTGTTTTTT	CASSLFQGESELFF
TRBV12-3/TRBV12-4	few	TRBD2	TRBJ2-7	TGTGCCAGCAGTCCCACTAGCGGGGGGGCGTACAATGAGCAGTACTTC	CASSPTSGGAYNEQYF
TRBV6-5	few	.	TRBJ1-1	TGTGCCAGCAGTTACTCCGAGAGAACTGAAGCTTTCTTT	CASSYSERTEAFF
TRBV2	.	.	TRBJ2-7	TGTGCCAGCAGCCAGGCGCCAATCCCCACCACCTACAATGAGCAGTACTTC	CASSQAPIPTTYNEQYF
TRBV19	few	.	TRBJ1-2	TGTGCCATTTCCACAGGGCTGGGCTATGGCTACACCTTC	CAISTGLGYGYTF
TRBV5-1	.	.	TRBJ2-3	TGCGCCAGCAGCTTGACCCAGGGTTGGTTAGATACGCAGTATTTT	CASSLTQGWLDTQYF
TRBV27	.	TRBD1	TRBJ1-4	TGTGCCAGCAGTCGCGGGGACAGAAACACTATGAACGAAAAACTGTTTTTT	CASSRGDRNTMNEKLFF
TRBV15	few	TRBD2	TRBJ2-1	TGTGCCACGACGGGACTTAGCGGGGGGGAGTCCTACAATGAGCAGTTCTTC	CATTGLSGGESYNEQFF
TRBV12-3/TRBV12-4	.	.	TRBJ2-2	TGTGCCAGCAGTCCACGCAAGGGTGCATTCGGAGGTGACACCGGGGAGCTGTTTTTT	CASSPRKGAFGGDTGELFF
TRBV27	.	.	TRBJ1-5	TGTGCCAGCAGTTTGTCGGTCTCTCAGCCCCAGCATTTT	CASSLSVSQPQHF
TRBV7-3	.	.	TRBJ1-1	TGTGCCAGCAGTCCTAGAGGGGTGAGAAACAGGGTGTTAGACACTGAAGCTTTCTTT	CASSPRGVRNRVLDTEAFF
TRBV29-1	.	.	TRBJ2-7	TGCAGCGTTGTAGAGACAGCCTACGAGCAGTACTTC	CSVVETAYEQYF
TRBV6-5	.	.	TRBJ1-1	TGTGCCAGCAGTTGGGGACCGGTGAACACTGAAGCTTTCTTT	CASSWGPVNTEAFF
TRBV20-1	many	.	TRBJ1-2	TGCAGTGCTAGCGGTACGGACAGCCATGGCTACACCTTC	CSASGTDSHGYTF
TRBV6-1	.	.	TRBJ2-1	TGTGCCAGCGGACCCGGGACTGATCCCTACAATGAGCAGTTCTTC	CASGPGTDPYNEQFF
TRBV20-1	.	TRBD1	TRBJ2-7	TGCAGTGTCCGGGCAGGGGGAGACACAACCGAGCAGTACTTC	CSVRAGGDTTEQYF
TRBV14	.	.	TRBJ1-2	TGTGCCAGCAGCCAAGATTGGGGCAGGGTTGGCTACACCTTC	CASSQDWGRVGYTF
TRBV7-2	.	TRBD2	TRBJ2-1	TGTGCCAGCAGCTTAGATGGGGCTAGCGGGGTCGATGAGCAGTTCTTC	CASSLDGASGVDEQFF
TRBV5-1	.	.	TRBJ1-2	TGCGCCAGCAGCTTGGAGGCCGGGGCGCTTACCAACTATGGCTACACCTTC	CASSLEAGALTNYGYTF
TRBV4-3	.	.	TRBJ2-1	TGCGCCAGCAGCCCGGACTGGGGGATCACAAATGAGCAGTTCTTC	CASSPDWGITNEQFF
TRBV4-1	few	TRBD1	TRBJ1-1	TGCGCCAGCAGCCAAGTGGCCCGACAGGGAAGGTCTGCTTTCTTT	CASSQVARQGRSAFF
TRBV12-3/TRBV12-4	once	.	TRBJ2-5	TGTGCCAGCAGTTTAGATCCCAGAAGGGGAGAGACCCAGTACTTC	CASSLDPRRGETQYF
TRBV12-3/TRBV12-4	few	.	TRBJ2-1	TGTGCCAGCAGTTTATGGGCTAGCGTGGCCAATGAGCAGTTCTTC	CASSLWASVANEQFF
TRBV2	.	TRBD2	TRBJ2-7	TGTGCCAGCAGGCCTAGCGGGGGGTGGTACGAGCAGTACTTC	CASRPSGGWYEQYF
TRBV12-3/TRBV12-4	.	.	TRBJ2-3	TGTGCCAGCAGCCAAAGCCTGTCGGGCACAGATACGCAGTATTTT	CASSQSLSGTDTQYF
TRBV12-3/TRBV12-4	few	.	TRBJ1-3	TGTGCCAGCAGTTTTACGGTCTCTGGAAACACCATATATTTT	CASSFTVSGNTIYF
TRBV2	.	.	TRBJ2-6	TGTGCCAGAGGACTATCTGGGGCCAACGTCCTGACTTTC	CARGLSGANVLTF
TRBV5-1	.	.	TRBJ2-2	TGCGCCAGCAGCTTGGGCCGTGCTTATGGGACCGGGGAGCTGTTTTTT	CASSLGRAYGTGELFF
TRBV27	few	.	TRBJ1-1	TGTGCCAGCAGTTTGGGGGCATTTGTTTTCTTT	CASSLGAFVFF